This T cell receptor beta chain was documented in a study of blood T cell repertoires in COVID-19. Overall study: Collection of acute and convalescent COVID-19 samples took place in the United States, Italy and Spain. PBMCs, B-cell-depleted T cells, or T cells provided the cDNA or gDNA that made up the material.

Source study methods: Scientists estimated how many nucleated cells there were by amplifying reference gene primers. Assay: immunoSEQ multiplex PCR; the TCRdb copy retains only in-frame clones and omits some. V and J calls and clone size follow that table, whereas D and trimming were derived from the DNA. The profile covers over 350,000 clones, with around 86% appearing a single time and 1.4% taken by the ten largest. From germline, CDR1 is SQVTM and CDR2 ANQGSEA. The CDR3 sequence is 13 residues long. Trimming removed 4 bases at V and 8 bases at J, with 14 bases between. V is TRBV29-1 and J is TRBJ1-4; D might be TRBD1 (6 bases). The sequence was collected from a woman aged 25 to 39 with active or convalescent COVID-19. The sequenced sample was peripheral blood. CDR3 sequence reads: CSVVKGVAEKLFF. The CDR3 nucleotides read TGCAGCGTTGTTAAGGGGGTAGCAGAAAAACTGTTTTTT. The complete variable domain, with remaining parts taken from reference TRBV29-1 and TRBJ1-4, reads SAVISQKPSRDICQRGTSLTIQCQVDSQVTMMFWYRQQPGQSLTLIATANQGSEATYESGFVIDKFPISRPNLTFSTLTVSNMSPEDSSIYLCSVVKGVAEKLFFGSGTQLSVL.